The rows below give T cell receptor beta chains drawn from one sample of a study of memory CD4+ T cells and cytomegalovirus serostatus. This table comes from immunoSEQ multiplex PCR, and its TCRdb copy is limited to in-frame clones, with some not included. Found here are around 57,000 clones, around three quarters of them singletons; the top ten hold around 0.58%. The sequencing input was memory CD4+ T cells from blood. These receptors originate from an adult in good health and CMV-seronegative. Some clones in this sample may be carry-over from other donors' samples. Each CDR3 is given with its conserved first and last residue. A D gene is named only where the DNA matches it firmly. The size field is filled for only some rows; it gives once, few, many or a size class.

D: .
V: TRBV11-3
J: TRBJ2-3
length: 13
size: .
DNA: TGTGCCAGCAGCTTAGGGGGTACAGATACGCAGTATTTT
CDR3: CASSLGGTDTQYF

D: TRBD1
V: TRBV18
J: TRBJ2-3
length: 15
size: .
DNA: TGTGCCAGCTCACTTTACTTTGACAGGGCAGATACGCAGTATTTT
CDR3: CASSLYFDRADTQYF

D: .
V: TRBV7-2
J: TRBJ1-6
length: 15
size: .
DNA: TGTGCCAGCAGCTTAGTGGTGAAGGGAAATTCACCCCTCCACTTT
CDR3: CASSLVVKGNSPLHF

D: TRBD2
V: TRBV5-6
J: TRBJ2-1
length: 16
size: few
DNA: TGTGCCAGCAGGTACACTAGCGGGAGCACCTACAATGAGCAGTTCTTC
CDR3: CASRYTSGSTYNEQFF

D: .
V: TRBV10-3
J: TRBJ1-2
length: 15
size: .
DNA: TGTGCCATCAGTGAGACGGGTCTAGAAGGTGCTGGCTACACCTTC
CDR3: CAISETGLEGAGYTF

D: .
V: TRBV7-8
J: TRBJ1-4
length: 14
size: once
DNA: TGTGCCAGCAGCAGGACGCAGGTGGCGGAAAAACTGTTTTTT
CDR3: CASSRTQVAEKLFF

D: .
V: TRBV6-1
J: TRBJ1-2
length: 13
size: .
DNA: TGTGCCAGCCGGGGGGCAGATAACTATGGCTACACCTTC
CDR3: CASRGADNYGYTF

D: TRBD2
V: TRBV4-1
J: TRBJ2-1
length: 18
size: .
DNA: TGCGCCAGCAGCCCATTACTAGCGGGACCCAGAGGGAGTCATGAGCAGTTCTTC
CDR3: CASSPLLAGPRGSHEQFF

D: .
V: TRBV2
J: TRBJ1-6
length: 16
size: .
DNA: TGTGCCAGCAGTGTTCAGGGCTACGGTCTGGATTCACCCCTCCACTTT
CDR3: CASSVQGYGLDSPLHF

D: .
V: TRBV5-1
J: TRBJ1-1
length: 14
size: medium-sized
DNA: TGCGCCAGCGGAGCAGGGAACTCGAACACTGAAGCTTTCTTT
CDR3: CASGAGNSNTEAFF

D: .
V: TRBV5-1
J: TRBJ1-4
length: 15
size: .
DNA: TGCGCCAGCAGCTTGGTCGGGGGAGACGATGAAAAACTGTTTTTT
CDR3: CASSLVGGDDEKLFF

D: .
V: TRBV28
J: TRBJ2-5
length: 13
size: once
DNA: TGTGCCAGCAGTTTCTCGGGATTGGAGACCCAGTACTTC
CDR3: CASSFSGLETQYF

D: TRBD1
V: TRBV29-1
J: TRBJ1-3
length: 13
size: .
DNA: TGCAGCGTCGGGGACAGTTCTGGAAACACCATATATTTT
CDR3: CSVGDSSGNTIYF

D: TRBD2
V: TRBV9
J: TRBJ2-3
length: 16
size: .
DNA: TGTGCCAGCAGCTCGGCGGGGACTAGCTACACAGATACGCAGTATTTT
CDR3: CASSSAGTSYTDTQYF

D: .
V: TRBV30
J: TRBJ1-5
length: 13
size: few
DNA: TGTGCCTGGAGTGTACAGGGAAATCAGCCCCAGCATTTT
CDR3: CAWSVQGNQPQHF

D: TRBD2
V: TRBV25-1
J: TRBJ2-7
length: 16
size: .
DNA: TGTGCCAGCAGTGATTACATCCCGGGGGGGGGCCACGAGCAGTACTTC
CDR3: CASSDYIPGGGHEQYF

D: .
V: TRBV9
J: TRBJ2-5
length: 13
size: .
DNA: TGTGCCAGCAGCAGTATTCCGGGGGAGACCCAGTACTTC
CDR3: CASSSIPGETQYF

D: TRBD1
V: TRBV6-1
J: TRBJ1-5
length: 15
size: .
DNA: TGTGCCAGCAGGTTTTGGGACAGGGGAAATCAGCCCCAGCATTTT
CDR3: CASRFWDRGNQPQHF